This TCR beta chain was captured in a study of blood T cell repertoires in COVID-19. About the research overall: Sample material is recorded as cDNA or gDNA derived from T cells, B-cell-depleted T cells, or PBMCs.

The CDR3 covers 13 residues. Germline CDR1 is SNHLY and CDR2 is FYNNEI. Trimming cost V 5 bases and J 6 bases; bases outside gene matches: 6. Only in-frame clones appear in the TCRdb table, and some are missing; sequencing was by immunoSEQ multiplex PCR. The sample gives a few hundred thousand clones, 70% to 90% of which show up once; roughly 9.6% is in the top ten. The receptor's source is a woman between 65 and 79 years old with acute or convalescent COVID-19. Material: peripheral blood. The chain combines TRBV2 with TRBJ2-7; TRBD1 agrees at 8 bases. The CDR3 loop reads CASSRQGAFEQYF. Here the CDR3 DNA reads TGTGCCAGCAGTCGGCAGGGGGCTTTCGAGCAGTACTTC.